This record concerns one T cell receptor (beta chain) sequence. Its target is unknown. The method was immunoSEQ multiplex PCR; TCRdb's version includes in-frame clones alone and lacks a portion of them. This sample has 11,000 to 15,000 clones, with about 49% found just once. This specimen comes from a study of siplizumab effects on memory and regulatory T cells. Germline CDR1 and CDR2: SGHTA and FQGNSA. The germline V and J ends were trimmed by 4 bases and 6 bases, with 15 bases remaining between them. The CDR3 is 14 residues long. Cells from the mixed lymphocyte reaction underwent coculture for under seven days at 37 degrees C.

V usage is TRBV7-2 and J usage is TRBJ2-5; D ambiguous. The sequence derives from a human donor in good health; the cells came from an allogeneic mixed lymphocyte reaction. Material for sequencing was CFSE-low (dividing) CD4+ T cells sorted from an allogeneic mixed lymphocyte reaction. In DNA, the CDR3 is TGTGCCAGCAGCTCAACCCCCCAGTACCAGACCCAGTACTTC. Residues: CASSSTPQYQTQYF.